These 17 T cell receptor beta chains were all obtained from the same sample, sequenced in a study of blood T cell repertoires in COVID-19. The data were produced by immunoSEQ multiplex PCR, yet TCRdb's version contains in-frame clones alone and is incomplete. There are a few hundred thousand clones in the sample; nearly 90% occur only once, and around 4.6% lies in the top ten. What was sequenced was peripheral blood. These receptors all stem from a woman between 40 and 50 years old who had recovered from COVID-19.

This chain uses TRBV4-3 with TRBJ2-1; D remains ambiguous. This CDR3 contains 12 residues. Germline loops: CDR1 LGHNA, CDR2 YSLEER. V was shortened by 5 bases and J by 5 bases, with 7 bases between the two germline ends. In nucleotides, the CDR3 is TGCGCCAGCAGCTGGCAGAACAATGAGCAGTTCTTC. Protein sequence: CASSWQNNEQFF.

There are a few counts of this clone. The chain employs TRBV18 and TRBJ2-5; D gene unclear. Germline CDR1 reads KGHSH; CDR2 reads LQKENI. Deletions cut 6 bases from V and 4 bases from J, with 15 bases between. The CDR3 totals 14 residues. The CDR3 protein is CASSPPELRETQYF. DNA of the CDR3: TGTGCCAGCTCCCCCCCGGAGCTAAGAGAGACCCAGTACTTC.

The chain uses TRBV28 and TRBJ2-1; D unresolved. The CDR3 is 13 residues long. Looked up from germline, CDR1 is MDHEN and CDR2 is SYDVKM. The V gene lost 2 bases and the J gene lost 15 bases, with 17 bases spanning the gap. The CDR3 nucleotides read TGTGCCAGCAGTTTACAGAATCTCCATTTCTGGTTCTTC. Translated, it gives CASSLQNLHFWFF.

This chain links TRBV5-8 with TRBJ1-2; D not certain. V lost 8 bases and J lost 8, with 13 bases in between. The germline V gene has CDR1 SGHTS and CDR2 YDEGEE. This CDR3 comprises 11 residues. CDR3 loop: CARRLVRGYTF. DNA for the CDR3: TGTGCCAGGAGGTTGGTCCGGGGCTACACCTTC.

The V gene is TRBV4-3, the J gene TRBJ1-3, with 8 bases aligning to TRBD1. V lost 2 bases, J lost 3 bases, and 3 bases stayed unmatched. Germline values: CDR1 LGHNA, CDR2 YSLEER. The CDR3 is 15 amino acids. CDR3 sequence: CASSQQGAYGNTIYF. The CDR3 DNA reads TGCGCCAGCAGCCAACAGGGGGCATATGGAAACACCATATATTTT.

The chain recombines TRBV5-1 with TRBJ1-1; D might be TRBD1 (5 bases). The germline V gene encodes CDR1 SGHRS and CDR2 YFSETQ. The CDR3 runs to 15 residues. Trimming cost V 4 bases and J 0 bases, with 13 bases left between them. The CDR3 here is CASSPGGVVNTEAFF. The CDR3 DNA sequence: TGCGCCAGCAGCCCCGGGGGTGTAGTGAACACTGAAGCTTTCTTT.

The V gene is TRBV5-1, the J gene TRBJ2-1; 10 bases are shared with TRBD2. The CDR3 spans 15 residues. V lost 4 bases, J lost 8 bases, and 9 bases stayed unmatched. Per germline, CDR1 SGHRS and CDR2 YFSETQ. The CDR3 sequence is CASSVSSGSGDEQFF. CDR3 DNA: TGCGCCAGCAGCGTTTCTAGCGGGAGTGGCGATGAGCAGTTCTTC.

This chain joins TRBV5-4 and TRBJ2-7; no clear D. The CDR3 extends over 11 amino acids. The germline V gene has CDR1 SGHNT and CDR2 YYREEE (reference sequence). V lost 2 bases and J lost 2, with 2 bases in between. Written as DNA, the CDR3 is TGTGCCAGCAGCTTTACCTACGAGCAGTACTTC. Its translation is CASSFTYEQYF. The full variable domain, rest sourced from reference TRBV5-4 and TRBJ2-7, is ETGVTQSPTHLIKTRGQQVTLRCSSQSGHNTVSWYQQALGQGPQFIFQYYREEENGRGNFPPRFSGLQFPNYSSELNVNALELDDSALYLCASSFTYEQYFGPGTRLTVT.

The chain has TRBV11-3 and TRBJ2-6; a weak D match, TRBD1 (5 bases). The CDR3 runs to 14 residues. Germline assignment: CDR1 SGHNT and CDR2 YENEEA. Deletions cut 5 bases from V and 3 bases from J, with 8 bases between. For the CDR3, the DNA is TGTGCCAGCAGCCGCAGGGATGGGGCCAACGTCCTGACTTTC. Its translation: CASSRRDGANVLTF.

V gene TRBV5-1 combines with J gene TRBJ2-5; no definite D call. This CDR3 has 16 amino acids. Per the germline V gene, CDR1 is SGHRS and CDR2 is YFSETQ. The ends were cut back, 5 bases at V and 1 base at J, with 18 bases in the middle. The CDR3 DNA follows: TGCGCCAGCAGTGGTCGCGGTAGGCTCACCCAAGAGACCCAGTACTTC. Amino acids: CASSGRGRLTQETQYF.

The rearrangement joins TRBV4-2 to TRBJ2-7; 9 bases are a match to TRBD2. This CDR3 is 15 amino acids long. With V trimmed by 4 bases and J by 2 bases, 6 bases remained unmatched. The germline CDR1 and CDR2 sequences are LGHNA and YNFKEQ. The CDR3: CASSPSSGATYEQYF. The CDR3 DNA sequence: TGTGCCAGCAGCCCTTCTAGCGGGGCAACCTACGAGCAGTACTTC.

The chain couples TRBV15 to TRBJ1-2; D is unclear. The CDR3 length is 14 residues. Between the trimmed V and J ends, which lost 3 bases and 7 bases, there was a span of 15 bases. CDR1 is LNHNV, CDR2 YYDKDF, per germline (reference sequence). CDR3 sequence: CATSRDTGSSGYTF. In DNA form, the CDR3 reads TGTGCCACCAGCAGGGATACCGGGAGTTCTGGCTACACCTTC.

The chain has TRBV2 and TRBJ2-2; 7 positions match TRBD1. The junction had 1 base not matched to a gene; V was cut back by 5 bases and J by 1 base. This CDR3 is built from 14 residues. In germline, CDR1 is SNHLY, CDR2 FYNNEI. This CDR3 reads CASSRQGNTGELFF. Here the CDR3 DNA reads TGTGCCAGCAGTCGACAGGGGAACACCGGGGAGCTGTTTTTT. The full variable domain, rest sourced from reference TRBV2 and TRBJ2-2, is EPEVTQTPSHQVTQMGQEVILRCVPISNHLYFYWYRQILGQKVEFLVSFYNNEISEKSEIFDDQFSVERPDGSNFTLKIRSTKLEDSAMYFCASSRQGNTGELFFGEGSRLTVL.

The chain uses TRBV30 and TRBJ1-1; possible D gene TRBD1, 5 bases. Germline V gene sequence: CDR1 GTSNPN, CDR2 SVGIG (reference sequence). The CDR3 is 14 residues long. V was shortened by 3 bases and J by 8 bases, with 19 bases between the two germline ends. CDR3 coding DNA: TGTGCCTGGAGCCCGCAGCTGGACACCCTGGAAGCTTTCTTT. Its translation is CAWSPQLDTLEAFF.

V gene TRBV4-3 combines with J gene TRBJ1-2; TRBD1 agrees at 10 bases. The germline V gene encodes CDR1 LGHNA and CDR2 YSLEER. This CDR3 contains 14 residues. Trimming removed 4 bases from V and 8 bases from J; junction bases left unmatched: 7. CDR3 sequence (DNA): TGCGCCAGCAGCCTCGGGACAGGGGCAAAGGGCTACACCTTC. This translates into CASSLGTGAKGYTF.

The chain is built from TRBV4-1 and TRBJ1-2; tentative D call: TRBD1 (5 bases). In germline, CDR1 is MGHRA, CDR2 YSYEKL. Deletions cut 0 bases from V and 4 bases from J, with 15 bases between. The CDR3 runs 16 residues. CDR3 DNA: TGCGCCAGCAGCCAAGAAGGGCGCGCGGGGGGCTATGGCTACACCTTC. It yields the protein CASSQEGRAGGYGYTF.

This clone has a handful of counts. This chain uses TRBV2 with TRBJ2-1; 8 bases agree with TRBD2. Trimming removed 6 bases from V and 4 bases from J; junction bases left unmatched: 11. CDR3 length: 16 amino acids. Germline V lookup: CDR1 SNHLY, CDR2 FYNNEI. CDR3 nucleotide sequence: TGTGCCAGCAGGCCTGGACTAGCTCCCTATTACAATGAGCAGTTCTTC. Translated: CASRPGLAPYYNEQFF.